This TCR beta chain was sequenced during a study of regulatory T cells. The CDR3 length is 14 residues. V dropped 4 bases and J dropped 7 bases, with 13 bases sitting between them. The germline V gene encodes CDR1 MNHEY and CDR2 SMNVEV (reference sequence). Sorting split CD4+ cells into CD25-high CD127-low Tregs and CD25-low CD127-high conventional T cells. The PCR used 52 TRBV and 13 TRBJ primers. Only in-frame clones appear in the TCRdb table, and some are missing; sequencing was by immunoSEQ multiplex PCR. The data show under 45,000 clones, around 89% seen once. On this clone: Its antigen is not known.

Notes on the study in general: Regulatory T cells showed the strongest V-J pair restriction and V/J gene skewing among patient repertoires. In CD3G-deficient patients, conventional CD4+ T cells were enriched for hydrophobic CDR3 residues at positions 6 and 7.

Material: conventional CD4+ T cells sorted from blood. The rearrangement links TRBV27 to TRBJ1-4; a possible D gene is TRBD1 (5 bases). The source is a person under 30 with CD3G deficiency. The CDR3 sequence is CASSYGQGAEKLFF. CDR3 coding DNA: TGTGCCAGCAGTTACGGTCAGGGAGCTGAAAAACTGTTTTTT.